This TCR beta chain emerged from a study of T cell responses to AZD1222 COVID-19 vaccine listed by TCRdb under 2021. Study-wide context: AZD1222 recipients whose second dose came at about 4 weeks and those whose second dose came at about 12 weeks were combined into one group, since spike-specific TCR depth and breadth did not differ between the two schedules. TCR sequencing was performed for 233 trial participants, of whom 200 to 220 were given two doses of AZD1222 and around 25 were given two doses of MenACWY control vaccine. Trial participants were enrolled by age into subgroups of 18-55, 56-69 and 70-plus years, and around 150, 28 and 57 TCR-sequenced participants, respectively, were included in these subgroups.

Looking up the germline V gene yields CDR1 KGHDR and CDR2 SFDVKD. Measured from the cysteine to the phenylalanine, the CDR3 is 13 residues long. Just the 39-base CDR3 DNA is kept, in frame starting at base 1. A distance of 11 bases separates the germline ends of V and J, which lose 9 bases and 2 bases respectively. The CDR3 regions of human TCRbeta chains were subjected to immunosequencing. Processing in the source paper ran as follows. TCRs in the repertoires were matched against a reference library of SARS-CoV-2-specific TCRs that had been generated with the MIRA antigen-specificity platform. Breadth meant the fraction of unique TCRs that were SARS-CoV-2-associated, whereas depth meant the fraction of total T cells that were SARS-CoV-2-associated. Using the MIRA data, every spike-specific TCR was mapped to the spike region that the TCR reacted to and assigned to either a CD4 or a CD8 class. Log10-transformed breadth and depth values were compared by one-way ANOVA with Sidak's multiple comparisons tests. TCRdb limited this immuneACCESS table to in-frame rearrangements with V and J called. A share of clones is missing; checked studies link under half to unresolved V genes, and the rest is unexplained. For V, J and clone size, that table is used; D and trimming come from the DNA. The sample data list about 130,000 clones, and roughly 90% of these were observed just once. Approximately 4.2% of the sample comes from the top ten.

Results and caveats for the whole study, not just this receptor: Epitopes outside the regions mutated in the B.1.351 and B.1.1.7 variants were reportedly recognized by nearly half of the unique spike-specific TCRs. In the small 56-69-year group, the increase in depth fell short of significance, most likely because of low power. Conclusions about previously exposed vaccinees were limited because only a handful of AZD1222 recipients were SARS-CoV-2 seropositive at baseline. Participants were mostly white British, with more females than males. The authors suggested clonal diversity may have been underestimated. No day 14 peak-response samples were available, so repertoires were characterized only after the peak T cell response. Spike-specific TCR breadth and depth rose significantly after two AZD1222 doses compared with day 0 and with MenACWY recipients. Vaccine-associated CD4 TCRs spanned the whole spike protein, with dominant responses in regions 160-218 and 743-854.

Note on this clone: What antigen it recognizes has not been identified. Base quality data are lacking; no much larger clone is found one base away.

Per the publication, the time point label means: baseline before first vaccination. Samples from vaccinated people were obtained from the UK trials COV001 and COV002, which included a single-blind randomized controlled phase 2/3 trial of AZD1222 (ChAdOx1 nCoV-19) in healthy adults. For TCRbeta chain sequencing, PBMC samples from trial participants were taken at day 0 and at day 28 after the second dose. The rearranged chain carries TRBV24-1 and TRBJ2-3; the D call is possibly TRBD1 or TRBD2, each sharing 6 bases. Sequences were derived from peripheral blood, sampled on day 0 of AZD1222 vaccination. This clonotype was obtained from an adult in good health. The nucleotides are TGTGCCACCGAGGGGGGACTCACAGATACGCAGTATTTT. This codes for CATEGGLTDTQYF.